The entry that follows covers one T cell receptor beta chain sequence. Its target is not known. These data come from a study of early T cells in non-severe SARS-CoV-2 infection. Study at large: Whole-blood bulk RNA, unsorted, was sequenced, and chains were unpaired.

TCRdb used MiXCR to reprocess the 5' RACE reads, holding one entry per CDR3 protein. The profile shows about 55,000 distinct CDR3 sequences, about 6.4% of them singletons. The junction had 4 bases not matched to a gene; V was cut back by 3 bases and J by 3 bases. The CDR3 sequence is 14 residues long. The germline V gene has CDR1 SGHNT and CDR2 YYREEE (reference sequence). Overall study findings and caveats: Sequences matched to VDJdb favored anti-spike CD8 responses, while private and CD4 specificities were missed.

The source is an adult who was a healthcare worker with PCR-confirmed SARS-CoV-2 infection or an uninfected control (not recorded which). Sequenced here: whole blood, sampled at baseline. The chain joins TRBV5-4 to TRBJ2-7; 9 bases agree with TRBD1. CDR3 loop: CASSYRGQGYEQYF. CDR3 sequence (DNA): TGTGCCAGCAGCTACCGGGGACAGGGCTACGAGCAGTACTTC.